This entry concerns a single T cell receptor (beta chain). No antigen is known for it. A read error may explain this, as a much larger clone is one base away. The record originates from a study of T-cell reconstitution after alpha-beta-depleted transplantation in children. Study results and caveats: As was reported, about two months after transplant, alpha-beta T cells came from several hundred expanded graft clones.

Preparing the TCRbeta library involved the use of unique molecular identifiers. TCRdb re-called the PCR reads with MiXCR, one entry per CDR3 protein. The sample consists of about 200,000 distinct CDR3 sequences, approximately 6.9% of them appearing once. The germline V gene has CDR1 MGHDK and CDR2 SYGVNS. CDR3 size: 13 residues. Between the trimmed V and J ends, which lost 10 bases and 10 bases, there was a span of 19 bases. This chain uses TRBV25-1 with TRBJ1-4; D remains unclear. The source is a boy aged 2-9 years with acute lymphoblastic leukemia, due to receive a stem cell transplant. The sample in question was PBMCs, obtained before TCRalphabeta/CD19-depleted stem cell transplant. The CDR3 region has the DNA TGTGCCAACAGCCCATTAGTCGCGGCAAAACTGTTTTTT. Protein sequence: CANSPLVAAKLFF.